This record covers a single TCR beta chain. The antigen remains undetermined. Looked up from germline, CDR1 is DFQATT and CDR2 is SNEGSKA (reference sequence). The CDR3 covers 14 residues. These data belong to a study of T-cell memory formation after mild COVID-19. TCRdb re-analysed the 5' RACE reads in MiXCR, keeping a single row per CDR3 protein. The sample records under 450,000 distinct CDR3 sequences, 20% to 30% being singletons. Findings of the study overall: Largely, contracting CD4+ clones fell within CM and EM, and contracting CD8+ clones within EMRA. Confirmation of SARS-CoV-2 specificity was lacking for second-wave clones peaking day 37.

This TCR derives from an adult woman who had mild COVID-19 (a few samples of this study predate the infection). Cell type and time point are not known. The rearrangement joins TRBV20-1 to TRBJ2-7; D is undetermined. The material sequenced was PBMCs or a T cell subset sorted from them (not recorded which). This chain's CDR3 is CSVIDPRAFYEQYF. The CDR3 DNA sequence: TGCAGCGTGATAGACCCAAGAGCCTTCTACGAGCAGTACTTC.